This is a list of T cell receptor beta chains from one sample in a study of T cell repertoires in cytomegalovirus infection. TCRdb fed the reads into MiXCR, producing one record per CDR3 protein. The sample shows about 400,000 distinct CDR3 sequences, approximately 18% of them seen only once. The sequenced material came from PBMCs. These receptors were taken from a human donor in good health (CMV status not recorded). Some clones in this sample may be carry-over from other donors' samples. Both conserved end residues are part of each CDR3. Fields, in order: V gene, J gene, CDR3 protein.

>TRBV15|TRBJ1-1
CATSREPRMGKYEEAFF
>TRBV20-1|TRBJ2-3
CSAGVAGADTQYF
>TRBV20-1|TRBJ1-3
CSAERTGRFSGNTIYF
>TRBV10-3|TRBJ1-4
CAISEGPREKLFF
>TRBV28|TRBJ2-1
CASSRLGQGFYNEQFF
>TRBV29-1|TRBJ1-2
CSVDWQDGYTF
>TRBV5-5|TRBJ2-7
CASSLRGPGQAAYEQYF
>TRBV12-3/TRBV12-4|TRBJ1-5
CASRGQINQPQHF
>TRBV5-1|TRBJ1-2
CATSVGTGYYGYTF
>TRBV6-6|TRBJ2-5
CASSPPALQETQYF
>TRBV5-5|TRBJ1-5
CASSFGPFQVHNSNQPQHF
>TRBV2|TRBJ1-5
CASSADGAPQPQHF
>TRBV29-1|TRBJ2-5
CSFQGQWTQYF